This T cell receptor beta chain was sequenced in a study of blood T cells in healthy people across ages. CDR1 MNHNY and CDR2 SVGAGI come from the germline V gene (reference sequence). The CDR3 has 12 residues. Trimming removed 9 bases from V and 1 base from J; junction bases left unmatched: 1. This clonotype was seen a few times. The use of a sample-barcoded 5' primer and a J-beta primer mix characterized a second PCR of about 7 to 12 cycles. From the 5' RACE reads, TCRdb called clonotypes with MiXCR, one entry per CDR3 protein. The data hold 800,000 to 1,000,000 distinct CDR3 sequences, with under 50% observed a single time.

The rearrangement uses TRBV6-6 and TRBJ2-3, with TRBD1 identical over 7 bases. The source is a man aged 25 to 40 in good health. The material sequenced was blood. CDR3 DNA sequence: TGTGCCAGTACAGGGGGCACAGATACGCAGTATTTT. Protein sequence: CASTGGTDTQYF.